The TCR beta chain under discussion was sequenced for a study of T-cell reconstitution after alpha-beta-depleted transplantation in children. This clonotype was counted between two and nine times. Antigen specificity is unknown. The TCRbeta library was prepared with unique molecular identifiers. TCRdb re-called the PCR reads with MiXCR, one entry per CDR3 protein. The repertoire consists of roughly 6,100 distinct CDR3 sequences, with around a sixth occurring once and the leading ten covering 70% to 85%. V was trimmed by 1 base and J by 1 base, leaving 14 bases between them. Germline CDR1 is DFQATT and CDR2 is SNEGSKA (reference sequence). The CDR3 has 15 residues. Overall study results and limits: From newly produced T cells came most of the T-cell counts and diversity one year after transplant. Some patients' high day-60 TCRbeta diversity was traced to surviving recipient T cells and thymic progenitors. Reported findings indicate that, about two months after transplant, alpha-beta T cells came from several hundred expanded clones, which were derived from non-depleted graft cells.

This receptor was taken from a patient aged 2 to 10 who had a stem cell transplant for inherited bone marrow failure, so the T cells may come from the graft donor. The chain is built from TRBV20-1 and TRBJ2-7, with a weak D call TRBD1 (6 bases). Specimen: PBMCs, mostly from graft donor cells, collected 180 days after TCRalphabeta/CD19-depleted stem cell transplant. CDR3 DNA: TGCAGTGCTAGAGCCCCAAACAGGGATTCCTACGAGCAGTACTTC. Translated, it gives CSARAPNRDSYEQYF.